The rows below give T cell receptor beta chains drawn from one sample of a study of blood T cells in healthy people across ages. TCRdb re-called the 5' RACE reads with MiXCR, one entry per CDR3 protein. The sample records about 1.1 million distinct CDR3 sequences, more than 30% being singletons. The sequenced sample was blood. Receptors were obtained from a man younger than 35 in good health. Both conserved end residues are part of each CDR3. Fields, in order: clone size, D gene, J gene, V gene, CDR3 protein, CDR3 DNA. A D gene is named only where the DNA matches it firmly. The size field is filled for only some rows; it gives once, few, many or a size class.

>once|TRBD2|TRBJ2-4|TRBV3-1
CASSQDVGGIYDEQYF
TGTGCCAGCAGCCAAGATGTCGGGGGGATATACGATGAGCAGTACTTC
>NA|NA|TRBJ2-1|TRBV4-2
CASSQAADRVYNGQFF
TGTGCCAGCAGCCAAGCGGCGGACAGAGTTTACAATGGGCAGTTCTTC
>few|TRBD1|TRBJ2-3|TRBV5-1
CASSPKTGGTDTQYF
TGCGCCAGCAGCCCCAAGACAGGGGGCACAGATACGCAGTATTTT
>NA|TRBD1|TRBJ1-2|TRBV7-2
CASSFRALTRGRDYGYTF
TGTGCCAGCAGCTTTAGGGCACTAACCAGGGGGCGCGACTATGGCTACACCTTC
>few|NA|TRBJ1-5|TRBV4-2
CASSQDQGNEAQPQHF
TGTGCCAGCAGCCAAGATCAAGGGAACGAGGCTCAGCCCCAGCATTTT
>once|NA|TRBJ2-7|TRBV9
CASSVGGSGYEQYF
TGTGCCAGCAGCGTAGGGGGTAGCGGCTATGAGCAGTACTTC
>few|TRBD1|TRBJ2-5|TRBV28
CASSLTDRDVETQYF
TGTGCCAGCAGTTTAACGGACAGGGATGTCGAGACCCAGTACTTC
>NA|TRBD2|TRBJ2-1|TRBV6-2/TRBV6-3
CASANGGKQFF
TGTGCCAGCGCGAACGGGGGGAAGCAGTTCTTC
>few|TRBD1|TRBJ1-2|TRBV2
CAINRGSPEGYTF
TGTGCCATCAACAGGGGGAGTCCAGAGGGCTACACCTTC
>many|TRBD1|TRBJ2-1|TRBV9
CASSVRQGSGNEQFF
TGTGCCAGCAGCGTTCGACAGGGTTCAGGCAATGAGCAGTTCTTC
>NA|NA|TRBJ2-3|TRBV20-1
CSAGRGGDTQYF
TGCAGTGCTGGGAGAGGGGGAGATACGCAGTATTTT
>NA|NA|TRBJ2-1|TRBV6-2/TRBV6-3
CASYSDRGNEQFF
TGTGCCTCCTATTCCGACAGAGGGAATGAGCAGTTCTTC
>NA|NA|TRBJ2-3|TRBV4-3
CASSQDQKGGTDTQYF
TGCGCCAGCAGCCAAGATCAGAAGGGCGGCACAGATACGCAGTATTTT
>NA|NA|TRBJ2-6|TRBV9
CASSLLGTSGTSGANVLTF
TGTGCCAGCAGCTTACTTGGGACGAGTGGGACTTCTGGGGCCAACGTCCTGACTTTC
>NA|NA|TRBJ1-1|TRBV9
CASSVAQGRVSSTEAFF
TGTGCCAGCAGCGTAGCGCAGGGGCGGGTTTCGAGCACTGAAGCTTTCTTT
>many|TRBD1|TRBJ1-2|TRBV7-2
CASSFDRDNYGYTF
TGTGCCAGCAGCTTCGACAGGGATAACTATGGCTACACCTTC
>many|NA|TRBJ1-5|TRBV6-2/TRBV6-3
CASSYSRDTNQPQHF
TGTGCCAGCAGTTACTCACGAGACACAAATCAGCCCCAGCATTTT
>NA|TRBD1|TRBJ1-4|TRBV5-1
CASSLGQGVSDWDEKLFF
TGCGCCAGCAGCTTGGGACAGGGTGTATCCGATTGGGATGAAAAACTGTTTTTT
>NA|TRBD1|TRBJ2-1|TRBV27
CASSVGQVKNEQFF
TGTGCCAGCAGTGTGGGACAGGTGAAAAATGAGCAGTTCTTC
>NA|NA|TRBJ1-1|TRBV12-3/TRBV12-4
CASSWLGSYIPEAFF
TGTGCCAGCAGTTGGTTAGGAAGCTATATCCCTGAAGCTTTCTTT
>NA|TRBD2|TRBJ2-7|TRBV4-1
CASSQTSGVYEQYF
TGCGCCAGCAGCCAAACCAGCGGGGTCTACGAGCAGTACTTC
>NA|NA|TRBJ2-5|TRBV3-1
CASSQDLLSGGEYF
TGTGCCAGCAGCCAAGATCTGTTGTCGGGGGGCGAGTACTTC
>few|NA|TRBJ2-7|TRBV20-1
CSAREMVGSYEQYF
TGCAGTGCTAGAGAAATGGTAGGCTCCTACGAGCAGTACTTC
>few|NA|TRBJ2-5|TRBV6-5
CASSTGRANNEQYF
TGTGCCAGCAGTACCGGACGGGCTAACAATGAGCAGTACTTC
>NA|NA|TRBJ2-6|TRBV20-1
CSARGMGAPTNVLTF
TGCAGTGCTAGAGGCATGGGGGCCCCCACCAACGTCCTGACTTTC
>few|TRBD1|TRBJ1-2|TRBV12-3/TRBV12-4
CASSMGQGSNYGYTF
TGTGCCAGCAGTATGGGACAGGGCTCTAACTATGGCTACACCTTC
>few|TRBD2|TRBJ2-5|TRBV7-2
CATRISGEQETQYF
TGTGCCACCAGAATTAGCGGGGAACAAGAGACCCAGTACTTC
>few|NA|TRBJ1-6|TRBV20-1
CSADSSYNSPLHF
TGCAGTGCTGACAGCTCCTATAATTCACCCCTCCACTTT
>NA|TRBD1|TRBJ1-1|TRBV4-3
CASSQEGGRGAEAFF
TGCGCCAGCAGCCAAGAAGGGGGCAGGGGGGCTGAAGCTTTCTTT
>few|TRBD2|TRBJ2-1|TRBV20-1
CSARGTSGGGEQFF
TGCAGTGCTAGAGGGACTAGCGGGGGAGGAGAGCAGTTCTTC
>NA|NA|TRBJ1-1|TRBV6-6
CASSYETDLNTEAFF
TGTGCTAGCAGTTACGAGACAGATCTGAACACTGAAGCTTTCTTT
>NA|NA|TRBJ2-5|TRBV27
CASRPQGGLNEQYF
TGTGCCAGCAGGCCACAGGGAGGGTTGAATGAGCAGTACTTC
>NA|NA|TRBJ2-7|TRBV4-3
CASSQDGLDYNEQYF
TGCGCCAGCAGCCAAGATGGGTTAGATTACAATGAGCAGTACTTC
>NA|NA|TRBJ2-1|TRBV7-2
CAGSFISLEQFF
TGTGCCGGCAGCTTTATTTCCCTGGAGCAGTTCTTC
>NA|NA|TRBJ1-2|TRBV27
CASSFRVGEVYGYTF
TGTGCCAGCAGTTTTCGTGTAGGGGAAGTCTATGGCTACACCTTC
>NA|NA|TRBJ1-4|TRBV29-1
CSATRRGGGEKLFF
TGCAGCGCCACACGCAGGGGCGGGGGTGAAAAACTGTTTTTT
>NA|TRBD1|TRBJ2-3|TRBV4-1
CASSHTRTGEGNTQYF
TGCGCCAGCAGCCACACTAGGACAGGGGAGGGGAATACGCAGTATTTT
>once|TRBD2|TRBJ2-1|TRBV5-1
CASSLFSGGPSGSYNEQFF
TGCGCCAGCAGCTTGTTTAGCGGGGGCCCTAGCGGCTCCTACAATGAGCAGTTCTTC
>NA|NA|TRBJ1-4|TRBV7-2
CASSLGVGFLEKLFF
TGTGCCAGCAGCCTAGGGGTAGGGTTCCTGGAAAAACTGTTTTTT
>NA|NA|TRBJ2-7|TRBV20-1
CSASSTHSSYEQYF
TGCAGTGCTAGTAGTACTCACAGCAGTTACGAGCAGTACTTC